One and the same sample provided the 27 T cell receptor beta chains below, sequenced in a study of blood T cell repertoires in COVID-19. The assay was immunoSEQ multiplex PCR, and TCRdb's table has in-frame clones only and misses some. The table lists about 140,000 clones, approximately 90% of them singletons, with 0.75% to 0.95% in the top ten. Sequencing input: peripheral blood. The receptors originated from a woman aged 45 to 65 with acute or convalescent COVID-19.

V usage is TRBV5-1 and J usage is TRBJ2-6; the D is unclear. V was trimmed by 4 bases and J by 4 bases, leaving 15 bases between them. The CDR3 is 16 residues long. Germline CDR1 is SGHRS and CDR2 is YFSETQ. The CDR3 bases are TGCGCCAGCAGCCAGTCACCCGGGTCCGGGGCCAACGTCCTGACTTTC. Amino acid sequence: CASSQSPGSGANVLTF.

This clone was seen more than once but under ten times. DNA of the CDR3: TGCGCCAGCAGCGACCTCGCGGGACCTAGGACTGAAGCTTTCTTT. It translates to CASSDLAGPRTEAFF. The chain has TRBV5-1 and TRBJ1-1; a possible D gene is TRBD1 (5 bases). V dropped 4 bases and J dropped 5 bases, with 18 bases sitting between them. The CDR3 spans 15 residues. The V gene's germline CDR1 is SGHRS and CDR2 YFSETQ. Full variable domain (outside the CDR3, taken from reference TRBV5-1 and TRBJ1-1): KAGVTQTPRYLIKTRGQQVTLSCSPISGHRSVSWYQQTPGQGLQFLFEYFSETQRNKGNFPGRFSGRQFSNSRSEMNVSTLELGDSALYLCASSDLAGPRTEAFFGQGTRLTVV.

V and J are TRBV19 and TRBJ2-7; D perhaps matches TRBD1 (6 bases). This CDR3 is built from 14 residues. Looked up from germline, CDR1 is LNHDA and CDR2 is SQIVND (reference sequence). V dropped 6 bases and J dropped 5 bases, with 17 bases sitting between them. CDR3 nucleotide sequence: TGTGCCAGTAGGATACAGGGATCTACCCACGAGCAGTACTTC. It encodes CASRIQGSTHEQYF.

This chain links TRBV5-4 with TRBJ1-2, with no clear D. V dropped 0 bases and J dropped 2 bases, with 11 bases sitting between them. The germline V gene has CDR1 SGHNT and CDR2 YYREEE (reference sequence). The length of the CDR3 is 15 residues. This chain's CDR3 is CASSLGGQWNYGYTF. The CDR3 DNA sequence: TGTGCCAGCAGCTTGGGAGGGCAGTGGAACTATGGCTACACCTTC.

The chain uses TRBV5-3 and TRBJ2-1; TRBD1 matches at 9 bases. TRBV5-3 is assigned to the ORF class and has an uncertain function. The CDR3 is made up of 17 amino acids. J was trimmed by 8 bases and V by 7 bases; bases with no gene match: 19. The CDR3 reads CARFPWARDRELHEQFF. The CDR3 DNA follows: TGTGCCAGATTCCCCTGGGCCCGGGACAGGGAACTTCATGAGCAGTTCTTC.

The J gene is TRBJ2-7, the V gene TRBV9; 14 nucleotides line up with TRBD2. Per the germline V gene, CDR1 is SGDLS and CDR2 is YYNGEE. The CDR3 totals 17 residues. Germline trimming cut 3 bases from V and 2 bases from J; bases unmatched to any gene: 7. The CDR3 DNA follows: TGTGCCAGCAGCGCAGGGACTAGCGGGAGTATAGCCTACGAGCAGTACTTC. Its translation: CASSAGTSGSIAYEQYF. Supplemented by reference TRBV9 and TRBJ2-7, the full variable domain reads DSGVTQTPKHLITATGQRVTLRCSPRSGDLSVYWYQQSLDQGLQFLIQYYNGEERAKGNILERFSAQQFPDLHSELNLSSLELGDSALYFCASSAGTSGSIAYEQYFGPGTRLTVT.

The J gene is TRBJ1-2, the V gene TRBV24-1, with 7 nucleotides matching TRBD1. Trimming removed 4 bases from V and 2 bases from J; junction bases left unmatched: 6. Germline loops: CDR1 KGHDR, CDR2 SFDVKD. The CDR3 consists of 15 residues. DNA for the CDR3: TGTGCCACCAGTGACATACAGGACAGGAACTATGGCTACACCTTC. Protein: CATSDIQDRNYGYTF.

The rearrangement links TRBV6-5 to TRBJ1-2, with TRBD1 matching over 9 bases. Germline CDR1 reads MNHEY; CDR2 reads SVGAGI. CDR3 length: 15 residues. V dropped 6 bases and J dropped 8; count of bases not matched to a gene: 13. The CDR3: CASRTGGRYIGGYTF. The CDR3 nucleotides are TGTGCCAGCAGGACAGGGGGACGTTACATTGGCGGCTACACCTTC.

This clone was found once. CDR3 bases: TGTGCCAGTAGTTTTCGCAGACAGGGGGGACCCTACGAGCAGTACTTC. Translated, it gives CASSFRRQGGPYEQYF. The chain links TRBV19 to TRBJ2-7, with 9 bases aligning to TRBD1. Germline V lookup: CDR1 LNHDA, CDR2 SQIVND (reference sequence). The length of the CDR3 is 16 residues. V lost 5 bases, J lost 2 bases, and 10 bases stayed unmatched.

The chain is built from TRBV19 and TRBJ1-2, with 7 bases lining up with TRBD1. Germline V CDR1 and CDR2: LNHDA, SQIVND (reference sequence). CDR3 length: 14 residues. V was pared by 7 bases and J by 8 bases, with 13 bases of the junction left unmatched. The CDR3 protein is CASTQDRRAGGYTF. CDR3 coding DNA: TGTGCCAGTACCCAGGACAGGCGCGCCGGCGGCTACACCTTC.

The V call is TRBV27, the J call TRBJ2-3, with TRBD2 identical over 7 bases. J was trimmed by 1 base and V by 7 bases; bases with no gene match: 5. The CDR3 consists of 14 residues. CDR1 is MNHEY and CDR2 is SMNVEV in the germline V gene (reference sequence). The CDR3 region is CASKRGRGTDTQYF. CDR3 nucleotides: TGTGCCAGCAAGCGAGGGAGGGGCACAGATACGCAGTATTTT.

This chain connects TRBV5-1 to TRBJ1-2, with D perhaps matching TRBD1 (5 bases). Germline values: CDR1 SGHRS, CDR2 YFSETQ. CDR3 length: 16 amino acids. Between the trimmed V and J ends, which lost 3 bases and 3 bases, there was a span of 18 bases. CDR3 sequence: CASSWGSATTHYGYTF. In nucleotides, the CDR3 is TGCGCCAGCAGCTGGGGCTCAGCTACAACCCACTATGGCTACACCTTC.

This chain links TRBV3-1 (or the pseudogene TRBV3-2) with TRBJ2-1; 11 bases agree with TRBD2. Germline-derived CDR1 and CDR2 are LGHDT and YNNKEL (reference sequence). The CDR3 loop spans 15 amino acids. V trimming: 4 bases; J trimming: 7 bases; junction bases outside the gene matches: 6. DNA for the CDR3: TGTGCCAGCAGCCCCGGGACTAGCGGTGGAAATGAGCAGTTCTTC. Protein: CASSPGTSGGNEQFF.

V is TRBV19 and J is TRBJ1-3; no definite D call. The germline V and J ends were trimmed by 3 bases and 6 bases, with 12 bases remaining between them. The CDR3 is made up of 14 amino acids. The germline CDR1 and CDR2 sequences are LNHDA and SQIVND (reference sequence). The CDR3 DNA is TGTGCCAGTAGTATCAGTCGGGGAGAAAACACCATATATTTT. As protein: CASSISRGENTIYF.

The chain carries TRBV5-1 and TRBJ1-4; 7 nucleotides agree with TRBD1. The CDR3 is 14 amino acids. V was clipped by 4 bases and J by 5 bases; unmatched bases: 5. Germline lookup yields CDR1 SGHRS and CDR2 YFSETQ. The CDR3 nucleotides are TGCGCCAGCAGCCACGGGACAGCAAATGAAAAACTGTTTTTT. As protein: CASSHGTANEKLFF. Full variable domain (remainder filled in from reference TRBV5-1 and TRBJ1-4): KAGVTQTPRYLIKTRGQQVTLSCSPISGHRSVSWYQQTPGQGLQFLFEYFSETQRNKGNFPGRFSGRQFSNSRSEMNVSTLELGDSALYLCASSHGTANEKLFFGSGTQLSVL.

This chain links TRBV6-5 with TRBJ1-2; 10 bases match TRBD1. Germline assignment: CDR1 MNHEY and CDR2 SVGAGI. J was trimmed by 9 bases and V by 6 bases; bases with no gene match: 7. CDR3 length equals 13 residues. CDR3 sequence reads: CASSRGTGVRYTF. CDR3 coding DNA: TGTGCCAGCAGCCGAGGGACAGGGGTGCGCTACACCTTC.

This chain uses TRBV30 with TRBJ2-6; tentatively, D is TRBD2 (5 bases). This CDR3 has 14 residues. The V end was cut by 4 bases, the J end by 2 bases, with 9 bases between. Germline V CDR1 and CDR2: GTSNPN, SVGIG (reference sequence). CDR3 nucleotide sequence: TGTGCCTGGAATCCGGGAACTGGGGCCAACGTCCTGACTTTC. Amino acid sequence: CAWNPGTGANVLTF.

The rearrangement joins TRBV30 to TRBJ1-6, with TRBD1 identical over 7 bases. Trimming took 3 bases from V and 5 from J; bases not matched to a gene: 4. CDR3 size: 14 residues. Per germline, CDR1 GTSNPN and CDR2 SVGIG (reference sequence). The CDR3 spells CAWRPDRHNSPLHF. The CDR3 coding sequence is TGTGCCTGGAGGCCGGACAGGCATAATTCACCCCTCCACTTT.

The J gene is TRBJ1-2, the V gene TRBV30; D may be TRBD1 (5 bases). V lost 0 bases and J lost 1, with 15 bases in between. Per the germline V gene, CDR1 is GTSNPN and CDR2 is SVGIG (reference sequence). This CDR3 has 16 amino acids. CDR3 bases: TGTGCCTGGAGTGTACGAGCCGCAGGGCGTAACTATGGCTACACCTTC. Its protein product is CAWSVRAAGRNYGYTF.

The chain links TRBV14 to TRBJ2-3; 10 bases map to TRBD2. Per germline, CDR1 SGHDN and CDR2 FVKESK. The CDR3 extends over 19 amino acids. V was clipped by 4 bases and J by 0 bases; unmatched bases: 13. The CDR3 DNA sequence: TGTGCCAGCAGCCTCGCCCTCGGGACTAGCGTTCCTAGCACAGATACGCAGTATTTT. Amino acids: CASSLALGTSVPSTDTQYF.

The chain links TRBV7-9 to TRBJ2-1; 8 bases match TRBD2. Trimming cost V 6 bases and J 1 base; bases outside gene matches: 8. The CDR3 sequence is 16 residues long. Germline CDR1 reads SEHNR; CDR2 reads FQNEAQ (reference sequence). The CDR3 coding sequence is TGTGCCAGCAGTCTCTCGGGAGGGGCATCCTACAATGAGCAGTTCTTC. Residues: CASSLSGGASYNEQFF.

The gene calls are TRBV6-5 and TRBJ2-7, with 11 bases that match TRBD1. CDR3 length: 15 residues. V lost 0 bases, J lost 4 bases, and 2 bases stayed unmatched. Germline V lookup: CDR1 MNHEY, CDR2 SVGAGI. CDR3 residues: CASSYSGQGVYEQYF. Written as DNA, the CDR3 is TGTGCCAGCAGTTACTCGGGACAGGGGGTTTACGAGCAGTACTTC.

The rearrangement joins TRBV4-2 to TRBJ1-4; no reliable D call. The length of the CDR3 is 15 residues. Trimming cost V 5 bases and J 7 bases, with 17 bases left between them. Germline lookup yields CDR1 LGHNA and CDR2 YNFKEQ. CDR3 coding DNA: TGTGCCAGCAGCACTCCGGTTCCGGAGGGTGAAAAACTGTTTTTT. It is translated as CASSTPVPEGEKLFF.

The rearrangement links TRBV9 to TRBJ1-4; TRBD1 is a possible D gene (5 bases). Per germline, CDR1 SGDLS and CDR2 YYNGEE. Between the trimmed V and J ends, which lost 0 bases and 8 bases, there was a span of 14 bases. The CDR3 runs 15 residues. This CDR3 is CASSVEGAGNEKLFF. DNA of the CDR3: TGTGCCAGCAGCGTAGAAGGGGCAGGGAACGAAAAACTGTTTTTT.

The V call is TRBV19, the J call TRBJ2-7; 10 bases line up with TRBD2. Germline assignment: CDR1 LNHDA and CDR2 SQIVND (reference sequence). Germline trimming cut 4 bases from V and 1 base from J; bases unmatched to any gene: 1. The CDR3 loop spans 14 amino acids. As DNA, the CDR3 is TGTGCCAGTAGTACGACTAGCGGGTCCTACGAGCAGTACTTC. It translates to CASSTTSGSYEQYF.

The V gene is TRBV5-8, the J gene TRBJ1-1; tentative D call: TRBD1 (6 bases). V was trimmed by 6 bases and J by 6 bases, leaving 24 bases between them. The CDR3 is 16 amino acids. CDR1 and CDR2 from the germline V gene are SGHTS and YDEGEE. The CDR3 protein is CASNKIRQAPHPEAFF. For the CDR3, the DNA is TGTGCCAGCAACAAAATCCGACAGGCCCCACACCCTGAAGCTTTCTTT.

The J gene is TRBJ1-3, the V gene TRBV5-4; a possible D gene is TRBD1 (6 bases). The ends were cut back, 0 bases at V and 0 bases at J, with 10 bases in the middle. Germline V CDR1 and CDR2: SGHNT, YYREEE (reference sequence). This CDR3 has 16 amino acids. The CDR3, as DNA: TGTGCCAGCAGCTTGGACAGGGCGAGCTCTGGAAACACCATATATTTT. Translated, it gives CASSLDRASSGNTIYF. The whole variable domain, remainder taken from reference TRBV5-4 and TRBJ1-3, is ETGVTQSPTHLIKTRGQQVTLRCSSQSGHNTVSWYQQALGQGPQFIFQYYREEENGRGNFPPRFSGLQFPNYSSELNVNALELDDSALYLCASSLDRASSGNTIYFGEGSWLTVV.